Following are 6 T cell receptor beta chains from one sample sequenced in a study of blood T cells in healthy people across ages. A second PCR of about 7 to 11 cycles used a sample-barcoded 5' primer and a J-beta primer mix. TCRdb redid the calling of the 5' RACE reads with MiXCR, one entry per CDR3 protein. The table lists some 1.4 million distinct CDR3 sequences, roughly 45% of them singletons, with less than 8% in the top ten. The specimen sequenced was blood. The source of these receptors is a woman under 30 in good health.

With regard to this clonotype: Germline is not matched at one junction end, which may reflect a read error. J is TRBJ2-7 and V is TRBV12-3 or TRBV12-4; D call uncertain. There are 13 residues in the CDR3. CDR3 in DNA: TGTGCCGGCAGTTTAGACATTGAATACGAGCAGTACTTC. Translated, it gives CAGSLDIEYEQYF.

This clonotype has only a few counts. The chain joins TRBV11-3 to TRBJ1-1, with 7 bases matching TRBD1. V shed 5 bases and J 1 base; nucleotides not matched to a gene: 13. The CDR3 totals 17 residues. Germline V gene sequence: CDR1 SGHNT, CDR2 YENEEA. CDR3 amino acids: CASSRRTKTGANTEAFF. As DNA, the CDR3 is TGTGCCAGCAGCCGTAGAACCAAAACAGGGGCGAACACTGAAGCTTTCTTT.

V usage is TRBV20-1 and J usage is TRBJ2-2; 11 bases are shared with TRBD1. Germline assignment: CDR1 DFQATT and CDR2 SNEGSKA (reference sequence). V was pared by 3 bases and J by 4 bases, with 7 bases of the junction left unmatched. This CDR3 has 16 residues. CDR3 in amino acids: CSARATGTGGTGELFF. The CDR3, as DNA: TGCAGTGCTAGGGCCACCGGGACAGGGGGCACCGGGGAGCTGTTTTTT.

A few counts support this clonotype. The rearrangement uses TRBV29-1 and TRBJ2-3; D is unclear. The V and J ends lost 3 bases and 4 bases respectively, with 17 bases between them. The CDR3 runs 15 residues. Germline V CDR1 and CDR2: SQVTM, ANQGSEA. CDR3 DNA: TGCAGCGTTGACGGTTGGCACTCTGGGGCAGATACGCAGTATTTT. Amino acid sequence: CSVDGWHSGADTQYF.

With respect to this clonotype: A much larger clone lies one base from this, so it may be a read error. The chain recombines TRBV4-1 with TRBJ2-4; 7 bases match TRBD2. With 5 bases clipped from V and 6 bases from J, the junction kept 13 bases outside the gene matches. Germline V gives CDR1 MGHRA, CDR2 YSYEKL. This CDR3 is built from 16 residues. The CDR3 coding sequence is TGCGCCAGCAGCTCCCTAGCGGAGTTCGCCTCAAACATTCAGTACTTC. This translates into CASSSLAEFASNIQYF.

The chain couples TRBV6-5 to TRBJ2-1; weak D call: TRBD2 (5 bases). V was cut by 2 bases and J by 4 bases, with 18 bases left in between. Germline values: CDR1 MNHEY, CDR2 SVGAGI. The CDR3 runs to 17 residues. The CDR3: CASSYLRVTRSYNEQFF. In DNA, the CDR3 is TGTGCCAGCAGTTACCTACGGGTAACTAGGAGTTACAATGAGCAGTTCTTC.